This T cell receptor beta chain emerged from a study of blood T cell repertoires in COVID-19. Study at large: Donors in the United States, Italy and Spain gave samples during acute or convalescent COVID-19. Sample material is recorded as cDNA or gDNA derived from T cells, B-cell-depleted T cells, or PBMCs.

Trimming removed 2 bases at V and 7 bases at J, with 17 bases between. The CDR3 is made up of 15 amino acids. Germline V CDR1 and CDR2: MNHNS, SASEGT. Original processing notes: Reference gene primer amplification gave nucleated cell count estimates. TCRdb keeps only in-frame clones here, not all; method: immunoSEQ multiplex PCR. V and J calls and clone size are those listed in that table; D and trimming were worked out from the DNA. In the table there are 270,000 or so clones, roughly four fifths of which are singletons. The sample consisted of peripheral blood. This sequence joins TRBV6-1 and TRBJ1-1, with a tentative D call TRBD1 (5 bases). The TCR was taken from a woman between 50 and 59 years old who had recovered from COVID-19. The CDR3 here is CASSEFGGMGIEAFF. Here the CDR3 DNA reads TGTGCCAGCAGTGAATTCGGGGGAATGGGGATTGAAGCTTTCTTT.